A single sample is the source of the 14 T cell receptor beta chains below, sequenced in a study of response to subunit inactivated influenza vaccine. One entry per CDR3 protein results from TCRdb running MiXCR on the RT-PCR reads. The data hold some 600,000 distinct CDR3 sequences, with 13% to 15% observed a single time. The specimen comprised PBMCs from blood, sampled 14 to 15 days before vaccination. These receptors were obtained from a man aged 45-65 years who received an inactivated influenza vaccine.

The V and J genes are TRBV5-1 and TRBJ2-7; D remains ambiguous. Trimming cost V 7 bases and J 7 bases, with 18 bases left between them. The CDR3 totals 13 residues. The germline CDR1 and CDR2 sequences are SGHRS and YFSETQ. CDR3 sequence (DNA): TGCGCCAGCGGACCTGACCTCGCAGCTGAGCAGTACTTC. This translates into CASGPDLAAEQYF. The full variable domain, its missing parts supplied by reference TRBV5-1 and TRBJ2-7, is KAGVTQTPRYLIKTRGQQVTLSCSPISGHRSVSWYQQTPGQGLQFLFEYFSETQRNKGNFPGRFSGRQFSNSRSEMNVSTLELGDSALYLCASGPDLAAEQYFGPGTRLTVT.

Ten or more counts support this clonotype. This chain links TRBV25-1 with TRBJ2-5, with 7 bases that match TRBD1. From germline, CDR1 is MGHDK and CDR2 SYGVNS. V lost 3 bases, J lost 9 bases, and 10 bases stayed unmatched. The CDR3 sequence is 14 residues long. In nucleotides, the CDR3 is TGTGCCAGCAGTGACCATACAGGGGACGGGGCCCAGTACTTC. Its translation: CASSDHTGDGAQYF.

The CDR3 bases are TGCGCCAGCAGCCCTGGGGGGGCGGTATCGGAAAAACTGTTTTTT. Protein: CASSPGGAVSEKLFF. This chain uses TRBV5-1 with TRBJ1-4; possibly TRBD1 for D (6 bases). Germline-derived CDR1 and CDR2 are SGHRS and YFSETQ. V shed 4 bases and J shed 8 bases, with 18 bases lying between them. The CDR3 runs to 15 residues. The full variable domain, in which reference TRBV5-1 and TRBJ1-4 provide the parts outside the CDR3, is KAGVTQTPRYLIKTRGQQVTLSCSPISGHRSVSWYQQTPGQGLQFLFEYFSETQRNKGNFPGRFSGRQFSNSRSEMNVSTLELGDSALYLCASSPGGAVSEKLFFGSGTQLSVL.

In this sample, this clonotype turned up a few times. CDR3 nucleotides: TGTGCCAGCATCAATGGGGGACTAGCGGGCAGCACAGATACGCAGTATTTT. Its translation: CASINGGLAGSTDTQYF. The chain links TRBV28 to TRBJ2-3; 12 bases are shared with TRBD2. In germline, CDR1 is MDHEN, CDR2 SYDVKM. This CDR3 comprises 17 residues. V shed 7 bases and J 0 bases; nucleotides not matched to a gene: 8. Based on the CDR3 plus reference TRBV28 and TRBJ2-3, the full variable domain is DVKVTQSSRYLVKRTGEKVFLECVQDMDHENMFWYRQDPGLGLRLIYFSYDVKMKEKGDIPEGYSVSREKKERFSLILESASTNQTSMYLCASINGGLAGSTDTQYFGPGTRLTVL.

This clonotype occurred a few times. V is TRBV7-2 and J is TRBJ2-7; possible D gene TRBD2, 5 bases. Trimming left V 6 bases short and J 2 bases short, with 14 bases between. CDR1 is SGHTA and CDR2 is FQGNSA in the germline V gene. This CDR3 comprises 14 residues. The CDR3 sequence: CASRPNSVTYEQYF. Here the CDR3 DNA reads TGTGCCAGCAGACCTAATAGCGTAACCTACGAGCAGTACTTC.

CDR3 sequence (DNA): TGTGCCAGCAGTCGACCGGGACAGACCCCAGGGGGTACGCAGTATTTT. Amino acids: CASSRPGQTPGGTQYF. The rearrangement links TRBV12-3 or TRBV12-4 to TRBJ2-3; 7 bases line up with TRBD1. After removal of 5 bases from V and 8 bases from J, the junction contained 16 bases not matched to a gene. The CDR3 covers 16 residues.

This clonotype was seen only a few times. The chain links TRBV6-1 to TRBJ1-2, with a possible D match to TRBD1 (6 bases). Trimming removed 8 bases at V and 4 bases at J, with 14 bases between. Germline assignment: CDR1 MNHNS and CDR2 SASEGT. This CDR3 has 13 residues. Here the CDR3 DNA reads TGTGCCAGCGGTGGGGGCCCGTTCTATGGCTACACCTTC. It encodes CASGGGPFYGYTF.

This clonotype occurred a few times. The chain couples TRBV3-1 to TRBJ2-2; D may be TRBD2 (5 bases). V lost 7 bases, J lost 4 bases, and 13 bases lay in between. This CDR3 is 14 amino acids long. CDR1 and CDR2 from the germline V gene are LGHDT and YNNKEL (reference sequence). CDR3 in DNA: TGTGCCAGCAACGGGGAATCGGGCACCGGGGAGCTGTTTTTT. This codes for CASNGESGTGELFF.

Only a few counts were recorded for this clonotype. V and J are TRBV10-3 and TRBJ2-1; a possible D gene is TRBD1 (5 bases). V was trimmed by 3 bases and J by 10 bases, leaving 16 bases between them. Per the germline V gene, CDR1 is ENHRY and CDR2 is SYGVKD. The CDR3 has 14 amino acids. As DNA, the CDR3 is TGTGCCATCAGTGACGGGCAGTCCCGACAGGAGCAGTTCTTC. This sequence encodes CAISDGQSRQEQFF.

V gene TRBV6-1 combines with J gene TRBJ2-5; 7 nucleotides match TRBD1. After removal of 5 bases from V and 8 bases from J, the junction contained 8 bases not matched to a gene. CDR3 length: 13 amino acids. Germline-derived CDR1 and CDR2 are MNHNS and SASEGT. The CDR3 is CASSTTGEGTQYF. Written as DNA, the CDR3 is TGTGCCAGCAGTACAACAGGGGAAGGAACCCAGTACTTC.

This clonotype showed up just a few times. This chain uses TRBV29-1 with TRBJ2-5, with 7 bases matching TRBD2. CDR1 SQVTM and CDR2 ANQGSEA come from the germline V gene. Losses at the gene ends were 7 bases for V and 4 bases for J; bases not matched to a gene: 6. The CDR3 has 12 amino acids. The CDR3 protein is CSAKRGPETQYF. The CDR3 DNA is TGCAGCGCTAAGCGGGGCCCAGAGACCCAGTACTTC.

This clonotype was seen a few times. The chain recombines TRBV20-1 with TRBJ2-2; D remains ambiguous. The CDR3 is 17 residues long. Looked up from germline, CDR1 is DFQATT and CDR2 is SNEGSKA (reference sequence). Trimming pared 2 bases from V and 2 bases from J, leaving 18 bases between. CDR3 region: CSARPSGRGVNTGELFF. The CDR3 nucleotides are TGCAGTGCTAGACCTTCGGGCAGAGGAGTTAACACCGGGGAGCTGTTTTTT.

Turning to this clonotype: One end of the junction varies from germline; a read error may be responsible. The chain has TRBV7-7 and TRBJ2-7, with TRBD1 matching 8 bases. The CDR3 is 15 residues long. CDR1 and CDR2 (germline): SSHAT, FNYEAQ (reference sequence). This CDR3 reads CASSRNRGNADEQYF. CDR3 bases: TGTGCTAGCAGTCGAAACAGGGGGAATGCCGACGAGCAGTACTTC.

This clonotype was picked up a small number of times. For the CDR3, the DNA is TGTGCCAGCGGGATGTGGCGGGAGGAGCAGTTCTTC. The encoded protein is CASGMWREEQFF. The rearrangement uses TRBV18 and TRBJ2-1; 7 positions agree with TRBD2. Per the germline V gene, CDR1 is KGHSH and CDR2 is LQKENI. V was pared by 8 bases and J by 10 bases, with 8 bases of the junction left unmatched. This CDR3 has 12 residues.